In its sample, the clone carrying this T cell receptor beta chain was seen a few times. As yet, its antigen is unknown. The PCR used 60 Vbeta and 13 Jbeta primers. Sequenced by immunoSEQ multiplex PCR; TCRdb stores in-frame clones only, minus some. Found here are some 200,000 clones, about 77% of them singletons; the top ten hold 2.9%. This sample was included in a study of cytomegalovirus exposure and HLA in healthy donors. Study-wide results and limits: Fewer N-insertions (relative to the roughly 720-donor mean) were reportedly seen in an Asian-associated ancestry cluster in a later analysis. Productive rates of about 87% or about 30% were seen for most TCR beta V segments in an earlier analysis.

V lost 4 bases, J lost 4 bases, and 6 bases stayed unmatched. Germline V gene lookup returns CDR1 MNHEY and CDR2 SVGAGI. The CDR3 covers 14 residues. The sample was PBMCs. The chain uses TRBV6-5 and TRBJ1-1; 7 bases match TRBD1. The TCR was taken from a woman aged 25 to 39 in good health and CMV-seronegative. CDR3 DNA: TGTGCCAGCAGTTCCCGGACAGGCAGCACTGAAGCTTTCTTT. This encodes CASSSRTGSTEAFF.